This is a list of T cell receptor beta chains from one sample in a study of high-grade serous ovarian cancer treatment subgroups. TCRdb's table, derived via immunoSEQ multiplex PCR, lists solely in-frame clones and lacks some. The sample consists of about 16,000 clones, 73% of them appearing once. Sample: tumor tissue. These receptors came from a human donor with high-grade serous ovarian cancer. The CDR3 runs from the conserved cysteine through the conserved F or W. Each record gives: V gene, D gene, clone size, J gene, CDR3 protein, CDR3 DNA. D genes are given only for firm matches. Size is stated for part of the rows, as once, few or many counts, or as a class when the clone is expanded.

v_gene: TRBV4-2
d_gene: TRBD1
abundance: .
j_gene: TRBJ1-5
CDR3aa: CASSQDQGAHDQPQHF
CDR3nt: TGTGCCAGCAGCCAAGATCAGGGGGCGCATGATCAGCCCCAGCATTTT

v_gene: TRBV6-5
d_gene: .
abundance: .
j_gene: TRBJ2-1
CDR3aa: CASSYSPAGSYNEQFF
CDR3nt: TGTGCCAGCAGTTACTCGCCGGCTGGCTCCTACAATGAGCAGTTCTTC

v_gene: TRBV6-1
d_gene: .
abundance: .
j_gene: TRBJ2-3
CDR3aa: CASRLQGSIDTQYF
CDR3nt: TGTGCCAGCAGACTACAGGGTTCTATCGATACGCAGTATTTT

v_gene: TRBV9
d_gene: TRBD2
abundance: .
j_gene: TRBJ2-3
CDR3aa: CASSTGGQADTQYF
CDR3nt: TGTGCCAGCAGTACGGGGGGGCAGGCAGATACGCAGTATTTT

v_gene: TRBV11-2
d_gene: TRBD1
abundance: .
j_gene: TRBJ1-3
CDR3aa: CASSSHRGRGPGNTIYF
CDR3nt: TGTGCCAGCAGCTCCCATCGAGGGAGGGGGCCTGGAAACACCATATATTTT

v_gene: TRBV9
d_gene: TRBD2
abundance: .
j_gene: TRBJ2-7
CDR3aa: CASSVAGAGGLPYEQYF
CDR3nt: TGTGCCAGCAGCGTAGCTGGGGCGGGGGGCCTTCCCTACGAGCAGTACTTC

v_gene: TRBV2
d_gene: TRBD1
abundance: .
j_gene: TRBJ2-7
CDR3aa: CASRPLPGQGSYEQYF
CDR3nt: TGTGCCAGCAGGCCGTTACCGGGACAGGGGTCATACGAGCAGTACTTC

v_gene: TRBV7-9
d_gene: .
abundance: .
j_gene: TRBJ2-7
CDR3aa: CASSQWTGHSYEQYF
CDR3nt: TGCGCCAGCAGCCAATGGACGGGACACTCCTACGAGCAGTACTTC

v_gene: TRBV29-1
d_gene: .
abundance: .
j_gene: TRBJ1-3
CDR3aa: CSVVDKSSGNTIYF
CDR3nt: TGCAGCGTTGTAGACAAAAGCTCTGGAAACACCATATATTTT

v_gene: TRBV27
d_gene: TRBD1
abundance: few
j_gene: TRBJ1-5
CDR3aa: CASSLRTGLNQPQHF
CDR3nt: TGTGCCAGCAGTTTAAGGACAGGCCTCAATCAGCCCCAGCATTTT

v_gene: TRBV7-2
d_gene: .
abundance: .
j_gene: TRBJ1-5
CDR3aa: CASSLPNLGSNQPQHF
CDR3nt: TGTGCCAGCAGCTTACCCAACCTGGGGAGCAATCAGCCCCAGCATTTT

v_gene: TRBV15
d_gene: .
abundance: .
j_gene: TRBJ2-3
CDR3aa: CATSRADGTDTQYF
CDR3nt: TGTGCCACCAGCAGAGCTGACGGTACAGATACGCAGTATTTT

v_gene: TRBV7-2
d_gene: .
abundance: .
j_gene: TRBJ2-2
CDR3aa: CASSLLGITGSGELFF
CDR3nt: TGTGCCAGCAGCTTATTGGGAATCACGGGTTCCGGGGAGCTGTTTTTT

v_gene: TRBV11-3
d_gene: .
abundance: once
j_gene: TRBJ2-1
CDR3aa: CASLLTSSYNEQFF
CDR3nt: TGTGCCAGCCTCTTGACTAGCTCCTACAATGAGCAGTTCTTC

v_gene: TRBV9
d_gene: .
abundance: .
j_gene: TRBJ2-6
CDR3aa: CASSFRTGANVLTF
CDR3nt: TGTGCCAGCAGCTTTCGGACAGGGGCCAACGTCCTGACTTTC

v_gene: TRBV9
d_gene: .
abundance: .
j_gene: TRBJ1-2
CDR3aa: CASSPGARGGYTF
CDR3nt: TGTGCCAGCAGCCCCGGGGCCAGGGGAGGCTACACCTTC

v_gene: TRBV15
d_gene: .
abundance: .
j_gene: TRBJ1-1
CDR3aa: CATSQGLTTEAFF
CDR3nt: TGTGCCACTTCCCAGGGGTTAACCACTGAAGCTTTCTTT

v_gene: TRBV6-1
d_gene: .
abundance: .
j_gene: TRBJ2-7
CDR3aa: CASSASQVGEQYF
CDR3nt: TGTGCCAGCAGTGCTTCACAGGTCGGCGAGCAGTACTTC

v_gene: TRBV27
d_gene: .
abundance: .
j_gene: TRBJ1-2
CDR3aa: CASSTWTAPFGYTF
CDR3nt: TGTGCCAGCAGTACATGGACAGCCCCCTTTGGCTACACCTTC

v_gene: TRBV6-7
d_gene: TRBD1
abundance: .
j_gene: TRBJ2-3
CDR3aa: CASTYETGTGTDTQYF
CDR3nt: TGTGCCAGCACCTATGAGACAGGGACGGGAACAGATACGCAGTATTTT

v_gene: TRBV4-3
d_gene: .
abundance: .
j_gene: TRBJ2-7
CDR3aa: CASSQVRSGGAYEQYF
CDR3nt: TGCGCCAGCAGCCAGGTTAGGAGTGGGGGTGCCTACGAGCAGTACTTC

v_gene: TRBV28
d_gene: .
abundance: .
j_gene: TRBJ2-3
CDR3aa: CASAPNLTPRTDTQYF
CDR3nt: TGTGCCAGCGCCCCGAATCTAACGCCTCGCACAGATACGCAGTATTTT

v_gene: TRBV4-2
d_gene: TRBD2
abundance: .
j_gene: TRBJ2-5
CDR3aa: CASSQEGGVEPSQYF
CDR3nt: TGTGCCAGCAGCCAAGAGGGGGGGGTGGAGCCCTCCCAGTACTTC

v_gene: TRBV7-3
d_gene: TRBD2
abundance: .
j_gene: TRBJ2-2
CDR3aa: CASSLGSIAGGNTGELFF
CDR3nt: TGTGCCAGCAGTTTGGGATCGATAGCGGGGGGGAACACCGGGGAGCTGTTTTTT

v_gene: TRBV19
d_gene: TRBD2
abundance: .
j_gene: TRBJ2-7
CDR3aa: CASSSLGGGFYEQYF
CDR3nt: TGTGCCAGTAGTAGCCTGGGCGGGGGGTTCTACGAGCAGTACTTC

v_gene: TRBV25-1
d_gene: TRBD1
abundance: .
j_gene: TRBJ1-5
CDR3aa: CASRQGVLQPQHF
CDR3nt: TGTGCCAGCAGACAGGGGGTCCTTCAGCCCCAGCATTTT

v_gene: TRBV19
d_gene: .
abundance: once
j_gene: TRBJ1-5
CDR3aa: CASSIATGAVSNQPQHF
CDR3nt: TGTGCCAGTAGTATAGCTACGGGAGCGGTATCCAATCAGCCCCAGCATTTT

v_gene: TRBV29-1
d_gene: .
abundance: .
j_gene: TRBJ2-5
CDR3aa: CSVVGAGAGETQYF
CDR3nt: TGCAGCGTTGTGGGGGCGGGGGCTGGGGAGACCCAGTACTTC

v_gene: TRBV10-2
d_gene: .
abundance: few
j_gene: TRBJ2-5
CDR3aa: CASSEYYKETQYF
CDR3nt: TGCGCCAGCAGTGAGTACTATAAAGAGACCCAGTACTTC

v_gene: TRBV5-8
d_gene: .
abundance: .
j_gene: TRBJ2-7
CDR3aa: CASSTRGAHYEQYF
CDR3nt: TGTGCCAGCAGCACCAGGGGCGCACACTACGAGCAGTACTTC

v_gene: TRBV11-2
d_gene: .
abundance: few
j_gene: TRBJ1-2
CDR3aa: CASSYAGTSYGYTF
CDR3nt: TGTGCCAGCAGCTATGCCGGGACATCATATGGCTACACCTTC

v_gene: TRBV5-6
d_gene: .
abundance: .
j_gene: TRBJ1-6
CDR3aa: CASSYWGPSYNSPLHF
CDR3nt: TGTGCCAGCAGCTACTGGGGACCCTCATATAATTCACCCCTCCACTTT

v_gene: TRBV28
d_gene: TRBD1
abundance: .
j_gene: TRBJ1-5
CDR3aa: CASSLGQGALNQPQHF
CDR3nt: TGTGCCAGCAGTCTAGGACAGGGGGCACTCAATCAGCCCCAGCATTTT